Listed here are 7 T cell receptor beta chains from one sample, sequenced in a study of molecular identifiers for immune sequencing clone quantification. TCRdb reanalysed the PCR reads using MiXCR and keeps one entry per CDR3 protein. The sample holds around 94,000 distinct CDR3 sequences; about 32% are singletons and the top ten take around a tenth. The sequenced material came from naive CD8+ T cells from blood, with Jurkat cell RNA spiked in. Noted subset: FACS-sorted CD8+CD4-CCR7+CD45RA+ naive T cells. The receptors originated from a human donor in good health. Some libraries in this study had Jurkat cell RNA spiked in.

The V gene is TRBV13, the J gene TRBJ2-2; D gene unclear. Deletions cut 2 bases from V and 0 bases from J, with 7 bases between. There are 15 residues in the CDR3. Germline values: CDR1 PRHDT, CDR2 FYEKMQ (reference sequence). CDR3 region: CASSLSHSNTGELFF. The DNA of the CDR3 is TGTGCCAGCAGCTTAAGTCATTCGAACACCGGGGAGCTGTTTTTT.

This clonotype was recorded a few times. The CDR3: CASSPGLAKGAYEQYF. The CDR3 bases are TGTGCCAGCAGCCCGGGACTAGCTAAAGGGGCGTACGAGCAGTACTTC. J is TRBJ2-7 and V is TRBV6-2 or TRBV6-3; 9 bases align to TRBD2. V lost 6 bases and J lost 4; bases outside the gene matches: 13. Germline CDR1 is MNHEY and CDR2 is SVGEGT. The CDR3 is 16 amino acids.

CDR3 in DNA: TGTGCCAGCAGTCTGACCGCAGGGGGTTTAAGAGATACGCAGTATTTT. Its translation: CASSLTAGGLRDTQYF. The V gene is TRBV11-2, the J gene TRBJ2-3; TRBD1 aligns across 7 bases. The CDR3 extends over 16 amino acids. The trim removed 6 bases at V and 5 bases at J, leaving 14 bases unmatched. Germline CDR1 SGHAT, CDR2 FQNNGV.

The V and J genes are TRBV11-2 and TRBJ2-7; 7 bases are shared with TRBD2. CDR1 is SGHAT, CDR2 FQNNGV, per germline. There are 18 residues in the CDR3. V was clipped by 4 bases and J by 2 bases; unmatched bases: 17. The CDR3 loop is CASSSDAVRGGSAYEQYF. CDR3 coding DNA: TGTGCCAGCAGCTCCGATGCGGTCCGGGGCGGGAGCGCCTACGAGCAGTACTTC.

This clonotype was observed a few times. The chain links TRBV20-1 to TRBJ2-7; no reliable D call. Per germline, CDR1 DFQATT and CDR2 SNEGSKA (reference sequence). V was pared by 0 bases and J by 3 bases, with 9 bases between. CDR3 length: 13 amino acids. The CDR3 loop reads CSARDDWDYEQYF. The CDR3, as DNA: TGCAGTGCTAGAGACGACTGGGACTACGAGCAGTACTTC.

This clonotype was seen a few times. The rearrangement links TRBV5-1 to TRBJ2-1, with 10 nucleotides matching TRBD2. With V trimmed by 10 bases and J by 7 bases, 11 bases remained unmatched. The CDR3 has 14 amino acids. Per germline, CDR1 SGHRS and CDR2 YFSETQ. CDR3 amino acids: CAGRAGGPGNEQFF. The CDR3 nucleotides read TGCGCCGGAAGAGCGGGAGGGCCTGGAAATGAGCAGTTCTTC.

The chain couples TRBV6-5 to TRBJ2-2; D ambiguous. The CDR3 covers 13 residues. Germline V CDR1 and CDR2: MNHEY, SVGAGI. Trimming removed 1 base from V and 1 base from J, with 1 base in between. The CDR3 region is CASSYLNTGELFF. CDR3 nucleotide sequence: TGTGCCAGCAGTTACTTGAACACCGGGGAGCTGTTTTTT.